The 16 T cell receptor beta chains below come from one sample, sequenced in a study of monozygotic twins with inflammatory bowel disease. TCRdb reanalyzed the 5' RACE reads, giving one entry per CDR3 protein sequence and no DNA. This sample contains fewer than 350,000 distinct CDR3 sequences. Material for sequencing was blood. These receptors were obtained from a human donor with ulcerative colitis or Crohn's disease, or a healthy co-twin of an affected twin (not recorded which).

The gene calls are TRBV12-3 or TRBV12-4 and TRBJ2-7; TCRdb gives TRBD1 as the D gene, but with no DNA this cannot be confirmed. CDR3 length equals 15 residues. This chain's CDR3 is CASGGQDKNPYEQYF.

This chain's CDR3 is CAWSVSSLDQPQHF. The rearrangement links TRBV30 to TRBJ1-5. Per germline, CDR1 GTSNPN and CDR2 SVGIG (reference sequence). The CDR3 totals 14 residues.

The J gene is TRBJ1-1, the V gene TRBV20-1; TCRdb selects TRBD1, and the lack of DNA leaves this call unchecked. The CDR3 loop spans 14 amino acids. Germline CDR1 is DFQATT and CDR2 is SNEGSKA (reference sequence). CDR3 sequence: CSAISLSMNTEAFF.

V and J are TRBV7-9 and TRBJ2-3. The CDR3 has 14 amino acids. CDR1 is SEHNR, CDR2 FQNEAQ, per germline (reference sequence). The CDR3: CASSLGDITDTQYF.

The chain links TRBV5-1 to TRBJ1-1; TCRdb gives TRBD1 as the D gene, but with no DNA this cannot be confirmed. The length of the CDR3 is 17 residues. Germline V gene data show CDR1 as SGHRS and CDR2 as YFSETQ. This CDR3 reads CASSLAGYGGRNTEAFF. Looking up the rest from reference TRBV5-1 and TRBJ1-1 gives the full variable domain: KAGVTQTPRYLIKTRGQQVTLSCSPISGHRSVSWYQQTPGQGLQFLFEYFSETQRNKGNFPGRFSGRQFSNSRSEMNVSTLELGDSALYLCASSLAGYGGRNTEAFFGQGTRLTVV.

This chain uses TRBV20-1 with TRBJ1-2; TCRdb returns TRBD1, unconfirmable since there is no DNA. The CDR3 consists of 12 residues. Germline V gene sequence: CDR1 DFQATT, CDR2 SNEGSKA (reference sequence). This CDR3 is CSATRGGYGYTF.

The V call is TRBV29-1, the J call TRBJ1-1; there is no DNA to check the TCRdb D call of TRBD1. The CDR3 consists of 13 residues. Germline CDR1 and CDR2: SQVTM and ANQGSEA. The chain's CDR3 is CSVSRAQGTEAFF.

The V and J genes are TRBV28 and TRBJ2-7; TCRdb names TRBD1, which stays unverified in the absence of DNA. The CDR3 totals 15 residues. CDR1 MDHEN and CDR2 SYDVKM come from the germline V gene. CDR3: CASSSLGTGLYEQYF.

The V and J genes are TRBV12-3 or TRBV12-4 and TRBJ1-1; TCRdb's D call, TRBD1, is unchecked because there is no DNA. The CDR3 sequence is 13 residues long. The CDR3: CASTLQGASAAFF.

CDR3 in amino acids: CASTQGRDEQYF. The chain carries TRBV13 and TRBJ2-7; TCRdb lists TRBD2, though no DNA is available to test this call. Germline V gene lookup returns CDR1 PRHDT and CDR2 FYEKMQ (reference sequence). The CDR3 runs 12 residues.

The chain is built from TRBV18 and TRBJ1-4. CDR3 size: 13 residues. The germline V gene has CDR1 KGHSH and CDR2 LQKENI. The CDR3 reads CASSRTINEKLFF.

The chain links TRBV7-2 to TRBJ2-7. CDR1 is SGHTA, CDR2 FQGNSA, per germline. The CDR3 runs to 14 residues. This CDR3 reads CASSLDDWSYEQYF.

This chain connects TRBV5-4 to TRBJ2-1; TCRdb gives TRBD2 as the D gene, but with no DNA this cannot be confirmed. Germline V gene lookup returns CDR1 SGHNT and CDR2 YYREEE (reference sequence). The CDR3 extends over 16 amino acids. The CDR3 reads CASSPGTSGAYNEHFF.

The V call is TRBV20-1, the J call TRBJ2-1; TCRdb selects TRBD1, and the lack of DNA leaves this call unchecked. In germline, CDR1 is DFQATT, CDR2 SNEGSKA (reference sequence). CDR3 length: 15 amino acids. This CDR3 reads CSARRQGSNSNEQFF.

V is TRBV20-1 and J is TRBJ2-7; TCRdb picks TRBD1, but there is no DNA to check that call. The CDR3 covers 12 residues. CDR1 is DFQATT and CDR2 is SNEGSKA in the germline V gene (reference sequence). The CDR3 sequence: CSSGGGTYEQYF.

CDR3 region: CASRRQGSQETQYF. The chain recombines TRBV12-3 or TRBV12-4 with TRBJ2-5; no DNA is available, so the TRBD1 call from TCRdb remains unchecked. The CDR3 contains 14 residues.